These 14 T cell receptor beta chains originate from one sample sequenced in a study of cytomegalovirus exposure and HLA in healthy donors. The PCR used 60 Vbeta and 13 Jbeta primers. Produced via immunoSEQ multiplex PCR; TCRdb's table is partial and in-frame only. This sample has 100,000 or so clones, with 65% to 80% found just once. What was sequenced was PBMCs. The receptor source for this set is a female donor in good health and CMV-seropositive.

The V and J genes are TRBV2 and TRBJ2-7, with TRBD2 identical over 11 bases. There are 14 residues in the CDR3. Germline CDR1 reads SNHLY; CDR2 reads FYNNEI. Unmatched junction bases numbered 3, after V lost 6 bases and J lost 2 bases. CDR3 residues: CASRQTSGAYEQYF. The CDR3 nucleotides are TGTGCCAGCAGACAGACTAGCGGGGCCTACGAGCAGTACTTC.

This clone appeared once. J is TRBJ2-3 and V is TRBV10-3, with 10 positions matching TRBD2. The junction had 8 bases not matched to a gene; V was cut back by 4 bases and J by 4 bases. The CDR3 runs 16 residues. In germline, CDR1 is ENHRY, CDR2 SYGVKD. CDR3: CAISVGAGGPADTQYF. CDR3 sequence (DNA): TGTGCCATCAGTGTCGGAGCGGGGGGGCCTGCAGATACGCAGTATTTT.

The rearrangement uses TRBV9 and TRBJ2-5, with 10 bases aligning to TRBD1. This CDR3 has 15 residues. J lost 2 bases, V lost 4 bases, and 5 bases had no gene match. Looked up from germline, CDR1 is SGDLS and CDR2 is YYNGEE. CDR3 bases: TGTGCCAGCAGCATCCGACAGGGGGCACAAGAGACCCAGTACTTC. It codes for CASSIRQGAQETQYF.

The J gene is TRBJ2-5, the V gene TRBV27; D is uncertain. CDR3 length equals 18 residues. With 5 bases removed from V and 6 bases from J, the gap between germline ends came to 28 bases. CDR1 is MNHEY and CDR2 is SMNVEV in the germline V gene (reference sequence). The CDR3 DNA reads TGTGCCAGCAGTCTTTATCCGGTAGGCTCGTCAGAGGCACAGACCCAGTACTTC. This codes for CASSLYPVGSSEAQTQYF.

The chain is built from TRBV7-2 and TRBJ1-2; possible D gene TRBD1, 6 bases. Germline V CDR1 and CDR2: SGHTA, FQGNSA. The CDR3 is made up of 13 amino acids. The V end was cut by 6 bases, the J end by 5 bases, with 13 bases between. The CDR3 here is CASSQGGGYGYTF. Written as DNA, the CDR3 is TGTGCCAGCAGTCAAGGGGGGGGTTATGGCTACACCTTC.

The gene calls are TRBV28 and TRBJ1-1; D not resolved. The CDR3 spans 15 residues. V was cut by 7 bases and J by 4 bases, with 19 bases left in between. CDR1 MDHEN and CDR2 SYDVKM come from the germline V gene. The CDR3, as DNA: TGTGCCAGCAAGCTGGACGAACTGGGAGTCACTGAAGCTTTCTTT. Protein product: CASKLDELGVTEAFF.

The V call is TRBV7-9, the J call TRBJ2-7, with 7 nucleotides matching TRBD2. J was trimmed by 2 bases and V by 1 base; bases with no gene match: 2. Germline V gives CDR1 SEHNR, CDR2 FQNEAQ (reference sequence). The CDR3 is 14 residues long. CDR3 residues: CASSLEAGTYEQYF. DNA for the CDR3: TGTGCCAGCAGCTTAGAAGCGGGGACCTACGAGCAGTACTTC.

The chain has TRBV4-1 and TRBJ2-7, with D hard to call. Germline V gene sequence: CDR1 MGHRA, CDR2 YSYEKL. The V and J ends lost 4 bases and 0 bases respectively, with 10 bases between them. CDR3 length: 14 amino acids. The CDR3 bases are TGCGCCAGCAGCCGAGGTACCAGCTCCTACGAGCAGTACTTC. It encodes CASSRGTSSYEQYF.

The chain is built from TRBV9 and TRBJ2-5; no clear D gene. Germline-derived CDR1 and CDR2 are SGDLS and YYNGEE. V gave up 0 bases and J gave up 1 base, with 10 bases separating them. This CDR3 spans 15 amino acids. CDR3 residues: CASSVDSVSQETQYF. The CDR3 nucleotides are TGTGCCAGCAGCGTAGATAGTGTGAGCCAAGAGACCCAGTACTTC.

The J gene is TRBJ2-2, the V gene TRBV5-4; 7 bases line up with TRBD1. V was clipped by 5 bases and J by 7 bases; unmatched bases: 14. Germline V gene data show CDR1 as SGHNT and CDR2 as YYREEE (reference sequence). CDR3 length: 16 residues. For the CDR3, the DNA is TGTGCCAGCAGACAGACGCTAGGGGGCGTCAACGGGGAGCTGTTTTTT. Protein: CASRQTLGGVNGELFF. The full variable domain, rest sourced from reference TRBV5-4 and TRBJ2-2, is ETGVTQSPTHLIKTRGQQVTLRCSSQSGHNTVSWYQQALGQGPQFIFQYYREEENGRGNFPPRFSGLQFPNYSSELNVNALELDDSALYLCASRQTLGGVNGELFFGEGSRLTVL.

In its sample, this clone was seen a few times. The gene calls are TRBV19 and TRBJ1-2; the match to TRBD1 covers 7 bases. Trimming cost V 3 bases and J 0 bases; bases outside gene matches: 4. The length of the CDR3 is 15 residues. Germline V gene lookup returns CDR1 LNHDA and CDR2 SQIVND (reference sequence). The CDR3 region is CASSMTGMANYGYTF. Here the CDR3 DNA reads TGTGCCAGTAGTATGACAGGGATGGCTAACTATGGCTACACCTTC.

J is TRBJ1-1 and V is TRBV2; 7 bases fit TRBD1. This CDR3 has 15 residues. The V gene end was trimmed by 6 bases and the J gene end by 0 bases; junction bases not matched to a gene: 7. The germline gives CDR1 SNHLY, CDR2 FYNNEI. The CDR3 nucleotides are TGTGCCAGCAGAAAGTCGACAGGGATGAACACTGAAGCTTTCTTT. It is translated as CASRKSTGMNTEAFF. Complete variable domain (other parts from reference TRBV2 and TRBJ1-1): EPEVTQTPSHQVTQMGQEVILRCVPISNHLYFYWYRQILGQKVEFLVSFYNNEISEKSEIFDDQFSVERPDGSNFTLKIRSTKLEDSAMYFCASRKSTGMNTEAFFGQGTRLTVV.

The chain combines TRBV6-5 with TRBJ1-2; 8 bases agree with TRBD1. Trimming took 4 bases from V and 8 from J; bases not matched to a gene: 12. Germline V lookup: CDR1 MNHEY, CDR2 SVGAGI. This CDR3 comprises 15 residues. As DNA, the CDR3 is TGTGCCAGCAGTTCGCAGGGGGCGCTTCCTAGAGGCTACACCTTC. It codes for CASSSQGALPRGYTF.

V usage is TRBV7-2 and J usage is TRBJ2-7; 8 bases align to TRBD2. This CDR3 is built from 15 residues. The V gene's germline CDR1 is SGHTA and CDR2 FQGNSA. V shed 0 bases and J 4 bases; nucleotides not matched to a gene: 5. The CDR3, as DNA: TGTGCCAGCAGCTTAGCCGGGAGGGCTCTTTACGAGCAGTACTTC. Protein sequence: CASSLAGRALYEQYF.